This T cell receptor (beta chain) was recovered during a study of OX40 agonist ivuxolimab in advanced cancers. Points from the study as a whole: Clones of CD4+ and CD8+ blood T cells grew by week 6 at doses of 0.1 to 3.0 mg/kg.

Data came from immunoSEQ multiplex PCR; TCRdb stores just in-frame clones and leaves some out. The sample lists around 100,000 clones, about 88% occurring once. CDR1 and CDR2 from the germline V gene are GTSNPN and SVGIG (reference sequence). V was cut by 5 bases and J by 4 bases, with 17 bases left in between. This CDR3 spans 14 amino acids. About this clone itself: No antigen is known for it.

The material sequenced was CD4+ or CD8+ T cells sorted from blood, taken in a trial of the OX40 agonist ivuxolimab. This chain uses TRBV30 with TRBJ1-2; D might be TRBD1 (6 bases). The TCR originated in an adult with an advanced solid tumor such as melanoma, head and neck, liver or kidney cancer. Here the CDR3 DNA reads TGTGCCTGGGGGGGGGCCAGGGGAACCTATGGCTACACCTTC. Protein sequence: CAWGGARGTYGYTF.